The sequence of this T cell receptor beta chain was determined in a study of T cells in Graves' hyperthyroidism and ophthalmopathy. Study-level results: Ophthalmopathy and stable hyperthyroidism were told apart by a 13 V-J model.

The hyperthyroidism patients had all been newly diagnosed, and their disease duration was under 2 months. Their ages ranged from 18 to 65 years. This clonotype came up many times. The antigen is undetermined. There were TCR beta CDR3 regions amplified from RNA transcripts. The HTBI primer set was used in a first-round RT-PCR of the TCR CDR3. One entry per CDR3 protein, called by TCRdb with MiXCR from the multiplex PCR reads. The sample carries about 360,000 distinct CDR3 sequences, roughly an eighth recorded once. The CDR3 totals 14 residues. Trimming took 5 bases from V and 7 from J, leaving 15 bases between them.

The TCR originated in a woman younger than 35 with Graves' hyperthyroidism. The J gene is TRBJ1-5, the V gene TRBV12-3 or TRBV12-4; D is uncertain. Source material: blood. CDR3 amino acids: CASSPNQRTQPQHF. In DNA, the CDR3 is TGTGCCAGCAGTCCCAACCAGAGAACCCAGCCCCAGCATTTT.